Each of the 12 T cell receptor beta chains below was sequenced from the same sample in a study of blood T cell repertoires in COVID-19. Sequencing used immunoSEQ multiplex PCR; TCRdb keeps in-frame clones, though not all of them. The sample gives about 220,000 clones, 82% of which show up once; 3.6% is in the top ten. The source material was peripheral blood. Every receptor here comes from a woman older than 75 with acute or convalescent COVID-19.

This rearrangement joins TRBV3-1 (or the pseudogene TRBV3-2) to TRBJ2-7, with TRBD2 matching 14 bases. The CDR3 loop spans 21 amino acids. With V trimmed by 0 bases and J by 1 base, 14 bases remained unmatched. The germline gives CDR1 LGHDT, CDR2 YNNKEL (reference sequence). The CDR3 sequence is CASSQEWGSGLAGGPSYEQYF. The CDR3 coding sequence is TGTGCCAGCAGCCAAGAGTGGGGCTCTGGACTAGCGGGGGGCCCTTCCTACGAGCAGTACTTC.

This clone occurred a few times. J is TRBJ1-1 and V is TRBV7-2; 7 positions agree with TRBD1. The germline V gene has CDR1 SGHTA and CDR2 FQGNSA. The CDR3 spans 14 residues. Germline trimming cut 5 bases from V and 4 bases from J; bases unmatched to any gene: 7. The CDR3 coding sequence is TGTGCCAGCAGCCCCAGGGGGATGAGCACTGAAGCTTTCTTT. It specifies CASSPRGMSTEAFF.

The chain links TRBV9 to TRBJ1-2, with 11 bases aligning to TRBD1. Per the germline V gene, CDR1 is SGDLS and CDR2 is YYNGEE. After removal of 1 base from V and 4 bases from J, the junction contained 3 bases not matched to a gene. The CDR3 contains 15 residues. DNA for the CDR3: TGTGCCAGCAGCGTAACAGGACAGGGGGCCTATGGCTACACCTTC. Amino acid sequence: CASSVTGQGAYGYTF.

The CDR3 loop reads CASSPTRTGELETQYF. DNA for the CDR3: TGTGCCAGCTCACCAACTAGGACAGGGGAGTTAGAGACCCAGTACTTC. The gene calls are TRBV18 and TRBJ2-5; 9 bases map to TRBD1. V was pared by 2 bases and J by 4 bases, with 8 bases of the junction left unmatched. From germline, CDR1 is KGHSH and CDR2 LQKENI. The CDR3 has 16 amino acids.

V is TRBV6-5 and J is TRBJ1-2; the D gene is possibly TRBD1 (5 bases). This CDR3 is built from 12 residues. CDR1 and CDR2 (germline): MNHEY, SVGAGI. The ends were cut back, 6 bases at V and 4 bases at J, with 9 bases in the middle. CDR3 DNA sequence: TGTGCCAGCAGAGACGGGGGCTATGGCTACACCTTC. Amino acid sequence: CASRDGGYGYTF.

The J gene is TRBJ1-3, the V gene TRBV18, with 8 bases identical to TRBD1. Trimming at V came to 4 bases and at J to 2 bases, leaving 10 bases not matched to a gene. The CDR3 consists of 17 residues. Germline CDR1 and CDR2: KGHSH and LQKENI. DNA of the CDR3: TGTGCCAGCTCACTACCAAGAGAGACAGGGGCTGGAAACACCATATATTTT. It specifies CASSLPRETGAGNTIYF.

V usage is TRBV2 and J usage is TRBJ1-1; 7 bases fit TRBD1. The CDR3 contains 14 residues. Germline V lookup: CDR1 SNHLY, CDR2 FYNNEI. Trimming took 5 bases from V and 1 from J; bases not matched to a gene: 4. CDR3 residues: CASSWGQTNTEAFF. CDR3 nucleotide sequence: TGTGCCAGCAGTTGGGGACAGACGAACACTGAAGCTTTCTTT.

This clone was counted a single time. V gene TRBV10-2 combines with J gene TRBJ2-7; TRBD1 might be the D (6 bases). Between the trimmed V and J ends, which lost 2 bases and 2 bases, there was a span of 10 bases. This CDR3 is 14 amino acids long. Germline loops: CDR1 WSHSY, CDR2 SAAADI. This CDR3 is CASSEGTRTYEQYF. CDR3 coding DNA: TGCGCCAGCAGTGAGGGGACACGAACCTACGAGCAGTACTTC.

In nucleotides, the CDR3 is TGTGCCAGCAGCGGACAGGGTCTTTATGGCTACACCTTC. This gives the protein CASSGQGLYGYTF. The rearrangement uses TRBV6-2 or TRBV6-3 and TRBJ1-2, with 8 bases matching TRBD1. The CDR3 extends over 13 amino acids. J was trimmed by 5 bases and V by 6 bases; bases with no gene match: 5. CDR1 and CDR2 from the germline V gene are MNHEY and SVGEGT.

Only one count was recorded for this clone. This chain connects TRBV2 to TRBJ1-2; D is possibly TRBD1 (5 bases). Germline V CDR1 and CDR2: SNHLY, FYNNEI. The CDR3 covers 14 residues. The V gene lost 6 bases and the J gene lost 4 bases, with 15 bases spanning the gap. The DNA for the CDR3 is TGTGCCAGCAGCCCACAGCAGGGCGCCTATGGCTACACCTTC. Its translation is CASSPQQGAYGYTF.

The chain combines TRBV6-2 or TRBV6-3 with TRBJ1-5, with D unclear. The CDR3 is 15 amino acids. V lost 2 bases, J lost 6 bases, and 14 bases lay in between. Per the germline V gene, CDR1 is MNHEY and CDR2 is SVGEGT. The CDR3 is CASSYPGGSGQPQHF. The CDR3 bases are TGTGCCAGCAGTTACCCGGGCGGGTCAGGTCAGCCCCAGCATTTT.

CDR3 sequence: CASSLRSGGIGNEKLFF. CDR3 DNA: TGTGCCAGCAGCTTAAGGTCAGGGGGTATAGGTAATGAAAAACTGTTTTTT. This sequence joins TRBV13 and TRBJ1-4, with 7 bases matching TRBD1. The V gene end was trimmed by 2 bases and the J gene end by 4 bases; junction bases not matched to a gene: 10. CDR1 and CDR2 from the germline V gene are PRHDT and FYEKMQ (reference sequence). The CDR3 is 17 residues long. Complete variable domain (other parts from reference TRBV13 and TRBJ1-4): AAGVIQSPRHLIKEKRETATLKCYPIPRHDTVYWYQQGPGQDPQFLISFYEKMQSDKGSIPDRFSAQQFSDYHSELNMSSLELGDSALYFCASSLRSGGIGNEKLFFGSGTQLSVL.